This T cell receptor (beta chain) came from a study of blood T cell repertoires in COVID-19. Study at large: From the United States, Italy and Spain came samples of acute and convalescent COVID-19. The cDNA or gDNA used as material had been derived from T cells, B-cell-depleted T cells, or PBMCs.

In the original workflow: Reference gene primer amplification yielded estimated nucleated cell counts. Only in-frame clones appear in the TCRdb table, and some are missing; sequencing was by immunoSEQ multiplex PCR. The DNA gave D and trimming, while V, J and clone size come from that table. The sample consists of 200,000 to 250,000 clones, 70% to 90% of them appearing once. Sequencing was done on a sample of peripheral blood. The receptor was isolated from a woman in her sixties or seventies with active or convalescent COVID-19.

CDR3 DNA sequence: TGTGCCACCCTCGGGGAAGACAATGAGCAGTTCTTC. It is translated as CATLGEDNEQFF. J is TRBJ2-1 and V is TRBV3-1 (or the pseudogene TRBV3-2), with a possible D match to TRBD2 (5 bases). The CDR3 is 12 residues long. From germline, CDR1 is LGHDT and CDR2 YNNKEL (reference sequence). Trimming took 10 bases from V and 5 from J, leaving 12 bases between them.